These 27 T cell receptor beta chains came from one sample sequenced in a study of blood T cell repertoires in COVID-19. The repertoire was sequenced with immunoSEQ multiplex PCR; TCRdb's copy has only in-frame clones and lacks some. The data contain 200,000 to 250,000 clones, almost 85% of them singletons. The sample comprised PBMCs or T cells enriched from blood (not recorded which). These receptors were taken from a man in his forties who had recovered from COVID-19.

The genes are TRBV3-1 (or the pseudogene TRBV3-2) and TRBJ2-4; a possible D gene is TRBD2 (5 bases). The germline V gene encodes CDR1 LGHDT and CDR2 YNNKEL (reference sequence). The CDR3 has 16 amino acids. V gave up 0 bases and J gave up 1 base, with 10 bases separating them. In nucleotides, the CDR3 is TGTGCCAGCAGCCAAGAACGGAGGACGGCCAAAAACATTCAGTACTTC. Its translation is CASSQERRTAKNIQYF.

The chain combines TRBV5-4 with TRBJ2-5; D gene uncertain. The CDR3 runs to 14 residues. The V end lost 5 bases, the J end lost 1 base, and 12 bases lay between the germline ends. The germline CDR1 and CDR2 sequences are SGHNT and YYREEE (reference sequence). The CDR3 DNA follows: TGTGCCAGCAGAGGATCTAGAACCCAAGAGACCCAGTACTTC. Protein sequence: CASRGSRTQETQYF.

This chain links TRBV30 with TRBJ1-1; TRBD1 aligns across 7 bases. V lost 6 bases and J lost 2; bases outside the gene matches: 12. CDR3 size: 15 residues. Germline V lookup: CDR1 GTSNPN, CDR2 SVGIG (reference sequence). CDR3 sequence reads: CACSPGTAFNTEAFF. As DNA, the CDR3 is TGTGCCTGCAGCCCCGGGACAGCCTTTAACACTGAAGCTTTCTTT.

The count of this clone is one. The chain is built from TRBV7-2 and TRBJ2-1, with D possibly matching TRBD1 (6 bases). The CDR3 runs to 16 residues. Germline loops: CDR1 SGHTA, CDR2 FQGNSA. Between the trimmed V and J ends, which lost 0 bases and 4 bases, there was a span of 13 bases. The CDR3 bases are TGTGCCAGCAGCTTAGCGGGGGCCCTTCAATACAATGAGCAGTTCTTC. This codes for CASSLAGALQYNEQFF.

The chain has TRBV3-1 (or the pseudogene TRBV3-2) and TRBJ1-1; no clear D. The germline CDR1 and CDR2 sequences are LGHDT and YNNKEL (reference sequence). The ends were cut back, 0 bases at V and 4 bases at J, with 9 bases in the middle. CDR3 length: 14 amino acids. The CDR3 DNA sequence: TGTGCCAGCAGCCAAGAAGCACGGGGCACTGAAGCTTTCTTT. This codes for CASSQEARGTEAFF.

The CDR3 region is CASSQVGGDFSNTEAFF. For the CDR3, the DNA is TGTGCCAGCAGCCAAGTCGGTGGGGACTTCTCGAACACTGAAGCTTTCTTT. This chain connects TRBV4-2 to TRBJ1-1; maybe TRBD1 (5 bases). The CDR3 runs to 17 residues. CDR1 and CDR2 (germline): LGHNA, YNFKEQ. Trimming took 1 base from V and 1 from J, leaving 16 bases between them.

This chain joins TRBV28 and TRBJ2-7; 10 positions match TRBD1. Germline V gene data show CDR1 as MDHEN and CDR2 as SYDVKM. V lost 1 base and J lost 9; bases outside the gene matches: 9. This CDR3 has 15 amino acids. In DNA form, the CDR3 reads TGTGCCAGCAGTTTATTGGAACCGGGACAGGGGTGGCAGTACTTC. It yields the protein CASSLLEPGQGWQYF.

The V gene is TRBV5-4, the J gene TRBJ2-2; 7 positions agree with TRBD1. The CDR3 runs 16 residues. Germline CDR1 is SGHNT and CDR2 is YYREEE (reference sequence). J lost 0 bases, V lost 1 base, and 3 bases had no gene match. The CDR3 spells CASSLRDSTNTGELFF. For the CDR3, the DNA is TGTGCCAGCAGCTTGAGGGACAGCACGAACACCGGGGAGCTGTTTTTT.

The rearrangement joins TRBV9 to TRBJ2-7, with a possible D match to TRBD2 (5 bases). CDR3 size: 15 residues. Germline assignment: CDR1 SGDLS and CDR2 YYNGEE. Between the trimmed V and J ends, which lost 2 bases and 0 bases, there was a span of 12 bases. The CDR3 protein is CASSVDGLSSYEQYF. For the CDR3, the DNA is TGTGCCAGCAGCGTTGACGGACTGAGCTCCTACGAGCAGTACTTC.

This clone was detected ten times or more. The chain has TRBV7-6 and TRBJ2-2; D may be TRBD2 (6 bases). The CDR3 totals 15 residues. The V end lost 5 bases, the J end lost 3 bases, and 13 bases lay between the germline ends. Germline CDR1 is SGHVS and CDR2 is FNYEAQ. In DNA form, the CDR3 reads TGTGCCAGCAGCCCTTGGGACTCAGACACCGGGGAGCTGTTTTTT. Translation: CASSPWDSDTGELFF.

In DNA, the CDR3 is TGCGCCAGCAGCTGGACCCTCAGCGGGGGGGCCTACGAGCAGTACTTC. Translated, it gives CASSWTLSGGAYEQYF. The chain employs TRBV5-1 and TRBJ2-7, with 10 nucleotides matching TRBD2. Germline V CDR1 and CDR2: SGHRS, YFSETQ. V lost 3 bases to trimming and J lost 2 bases; unmatched junction nucleotides: 8. The CDR3 extends over 16 amino acids.

The count of this clone is one. The genes are TRBV11-2 and TRBJ2-5; 8 nucleotides align to TRBD2. The CDR3 is made up of 15 amino acids. The V segment lost 5 bases and the J segment 7 bases; nucleotides outside the gene matches: 12. CDR1 is SGHAT, CDR2 FQNNGV, per germline. CDR3 amino acids: CASSNLGGDVRTQYF. CDR3 in DNA: TGTGCCAGCAGCAATCTCGGGGGGGATGTGCGGACCCAGTACTTC.

The V call is TRBV10-3, the J call TRBJ2-7, with D maybe TRBD1 (6 bases). Deletions cut 7 bases from V and 4 bases from J, with 17 bases between. The CDR3 sequence is 14 residues long. Germline values: CDR1 ENHRY, CDR2 SYGVKD. The chain's CDR3 is CAINPTGRRYEQYF. CDR3 sequence (DNA): TGTGCCATCAACCCGACAGGTAGGAGATACGAGCAGTACTTC.

This rearrangement joins TRBV7-3 to TRBJ2-1; 7 nucleotides match TRBD2. The V segment lost 6 bases and the J segment 9 bases; nucleotides outside the gene matches: 8. In germline, CDR1 is SGHTA, CDR2 FQGTGA. This CDR3 contains 13 residues. CDR3 region: CASSLGSGAEQFF. CDR3 in DNA: TGTGCCAGCAGTTTAGGGAGCGGGGCTGAGCAGTTCTTC.

The chain links TRBV6-5 to TRBJ1-5; 7 bases agree with TRBD1. The CDR3 runs 14 residues. J lost 5 bases, V lost 4 bases, and 5 bases had no gene match. Germline assignment: CDR1 MNHEY and CDR2 SVGAGI. CDR3 protein: CASSLNDRDQPQHF. The CDR3 coding sequence is TGTGCCAGCAGTTTAAACGACAGGGATCAGCCCCAGCATTTT.

In DNA form, the CDR3 reads TGTGCCAGCATTCCCCTTACGAGGACCGGGGAGCTGTTTTTT. It yields the protein CASIPLTRTGELFF. J is TRBJ2-2 and V is TRBV2; D ambiguous. CDR1 SNHLY and CDR2 FYNNEI come from the germline V gene. The CDR3 length is 14 residues. Trimming stripped 7 bases from V and 5 bases from J, with 14 bases between.

The chain couples TRBV14 to TRBJ2-1; D not resolved. Trimming removed 3 bases at V and 12 bases at J, with 6 bases between. Germline V gives CDR1 SGHDN, CDR2 FVKESK. There are 10 residues in the CDR3. In nucleotides, the CDR3 is TGTGCCAGCAGCCACACAGTGCAGTTCTTC. As protein: CASSHTVQFF.

This clone was recorded only once. J is TRBJ1-6 and V is TRBV9; D might be TRBD1 (5 bases). Germline V gene lookup returns CDR1 SGDLS and CDR2 YYNGEE. The CDR3 contains 13 residues. With 4 bases removed from V and 10 bases from J, the gap between germline ends came to 12 bases. CDR3 amino acids: CASSRDSQSPLHF. CDR3 DNA sequence: TGTGCCAGCAGCCGAGACAGCCAATCACCCCTCCACTTT.

This chain uses TRBV11-2 with TRBJ1-3; D possibly corresponds to TRBD1 (5 bases). Germline CDR1 is SGHAT and CDR2 is FQNNGV. Trimming cost V 5 bases and J 4 bases, with 9 bases left between them. This CDR3 is built from 13 residues. The CDR3 coding sequence is TGTGCCAGCAGCCGACAGCTCGGAAACACCATATATTTT. Translated, it gives CASSRQLGNTIYF.

This rearrangement joins TRBV6-5 to TRBJ2-7; D not resolved. Germline assignment: CDR1 MNHEY and CDR2 SVGAGI. V was cut by 6 bases and J by 6 bases, with 15 bases left in between. The CDR3 contains 13 residues. The CDR3 DNA follows: TGTGCCAGCAGGGTTACCGCCCGGAGCGAGCAGTACTTC. Translating gives CASRVTARSEQYF.

This clone was seen a few times. The chain couples TRBV7-9 to TRBJ1-1; TRBD1 matches 8 bases. The trim removed 4 bases at V and 6 bases at J, leaving 4 bases unmatched. The CDR3 extends over 13 amino acids. Germline-derived CDR1 and CDR2 are SEHNR and FQNEAQ (reference sequence). CDR3 sequence reads: CASSYRGRPEAFF. The CDR3 DNA is TGTGCCAGCAGCTACAGGGGGAGGCCTGAAGCTTTCTTT.

The V call is TRBV4-3, the J call TRBJ1-4; the match to TRBD1 covers 7 bases. The CDR3 is 14 amino acids. Per the germline V gene, CDR1 is LGHNA and CDR2 is YSLEER. With V trimmed by 5 bases and J by 8 bases, 8 bases remained unmatched. The CDR3 protein is CASSYTGVGEKLFF. In nucleotides, the CDR3 is TGCGCCAGCAGCTACACAGGGGTGGGAGAAAAACTGTTTTTT.

CDR3 DNA: TGTGCCAGCAGTGACCCCCCCGAACTGAGGACAGATACGCAGTATTTT. This codes for CASSDPPELRTDTQYF. The chain is built from TRBV6-1 and TRBJ2-3; D is undetermined. The CDR3 covers 16 residues. The germline gives CDR1 MNHNS, CDR2 SASEGT. Trimming left V 3 bases short and J 3 bases short, with 16 bases between.

V is TRBV19 and J is TRBJ2-5, with a possible D match to TRBD2 (5 bases). Germline CDR1 is LNHDA and CDR2 is SQIVND (reference sequence). Trimming shortened V by 5 bases and J by 5 bases, and 12 bases separated the two germline ends. The CDR3 consists of 13 residues. In nucleotides, the CDR3 is TGTGCCAGTAGTTACTTGGGCGGGGAGACCCAGTACTTC. This codes for CASSYLGGETQYF.

This clone occurred a few times. The rearrangement uses TRBV7-3 and TRBJ1-1; D possibly corresponds to TRBD1 (6 bases). This CDR3 comprises 13 residues. Trimming stripped 0 bases from V and 4 bases from J, with 6 bases between. CDR1 and CDR2 from the germline V gene are SGHTA and FQGTGA. CDR3: CASSLTGGTEAFF. The CDR3 nucleotides are TGTGCCAGCAGCTTAACAGGGGGCACTGAAGCTTTCTTT.

The J gene is TRBJ2-2, the V gene TRBV6-5, with TRBD1 identical over 8 bases. Unmatched junction bases numbered 1, after V lost 6 bases and J lost 1 base. The CDR3 is 14 amino acids. From germline, CDR1 is MNHEY and CDR2 SVGAGI. The CDR3 here is CASRTGVNTGELFF. CDR3 sequence (DNA): TGTGCCAGCAGGACAGGGGTGAACACCGGGGAGCTGTTTTTT.

Regarding this clone: The DNA is left out, because the CDR3 cannot be placed on it with certainty; the CDR3 is given as TCRdb lists it. The chain employs TRBV7-9 and TRBJ1-1; TRBD1, as called in the table, went unchecked against the DNA. Germline assignment: CDR1 SEHNR and CDR2 FQNEAQ (reference sequence). Both ends counted, the CDR3 spans 13 residues. The CDR3 is CASSFGPGTEAFF.